This TCR beta chain emerged from a study of OX40 agonist ivuxolimab in advanced cancers. Regarding the complete study: The costimulatory receptor OX40 (CD134) was targeted by ivuxolimab, a fully human IgG2 agonistic monoclonal antibody. Intravenous ivuxolimab was administered to patients every 2 weeks at six dose levels: 0.01, 0.1, 0.3, 1.5, 3 and 10 mg/kg. Of the roughly 53 patients in dose escalation, about 20 had hepatocellular carcinoma, roughly 15 had melanoma, 9 had renal cell carcinoma and 9 had head and neck cancer. A male proportion of under 85% and a mean age of 60 years, ranging from about 23 to 79, were recorded for the dose-escalation cohort. Prior anti-PD-1, anti-PD-L1 or anti-CTLA-4 therapy was permitted, and checkpoint inhibitors had been received by about 36% of dose-escalation patients. Partial responses occurred in three dose-escalation patients: two with cutaneous melanoma and one with hepatocellular carcinoma. Peripheral TCRbeta sequencing was intended to test whether TCR sequence diversity was altered and clonal T-cell expansion was caused by ivuxolimab. The monotherapy dose-escalation portion (N ≈ 55 patients) of the phase I ivuxolimab trial is reported in the paper.

Concerning this clone: The antigen this receptor binds is unknown. Base qualities are not recorded, but no much larger clone differs from it by a single base.

Genomic DNA was isolated from the sorted cells so that the TCRbeta CDR3 region could be sequenced. TCRbeta CDR3 regions were sequenced using the immunoSEQ Assay. TCRdb obtained this table from immuneACCESS and retained in-frame rearrangements with V and J assigned. These tables miss some clones; where compared with another copy, unresolved V genes account for less than half of the shortfall, and the remainder is unexplained. The sample data list around 70,000 clones, and approximately 90% of these were observed just once. The ten biggest clones cover just over 2% of the sample. Points the paper makes about the study in general: After ivuxolimab, CD8+ T cells had more expanded clones than CD4+ T cells on average. Low levels of normalized T-cell clonal expansion were also seen in some patients who did not respond. In the 0.1-3.0 mg/kg groups, partial responders were among the patients with the lowest normalized peripheral clonal expansion, particularly in CD8+ T cells. Antigen specificity was not determined for the clonally expanded peripheral T cells. Clonal expansion of both CD4+ and CD8+ blood T cells was observed from baseline to week 6 at doses 0.1 to 3.0 mg/kg.

Including cysteine and phenylalanine, the CDR3 has 14 amino acids. Here the CDR3 DNA is all that survives: 42 bases in frame from base 1. Compared with germline, V lacks 4 bases and J lacks 12 bases; bases without a gene match: 11. The germline V gene encodes CDR1 SGHAT and CDR2 FQNNGV. Patients with a history of autoimmune disease or receiving systemic immunosuppression were excluded from the trial. Peripheral blood for TCR sequencing was drawn from every dose cohort at baseline, at cycle 4 day 1 and at cycle 7 day 1. Samples were obtained from an open-label, multicenter, first-in-human phase I dose-escalation trial of ivuxolimab. Adults with locally advanced or metastatic melanoma, renal cell, hepatocellular, or head and neck squamous cell carcinoma were enrolled in the trial. Before TCR sequencing, CD4+ and CD8+ T cells were separately sorted from peripheral blood.

This specimen consisted of CD4+ or CD8+ T cells sorted from blood, obtained in a trial of the OX40 agonist ivuxolimab. The chain is encoded by TRBV11-2 joined to TRBJ2-1; 8 middle bases align to TRBD2. The clonotype comes from an adult with an advanced solid tumor such as melanoma, head and neck, liver or kidney cancer. The CDR3 region: CASSSRGGINRQFF. Here is the DNA: TGTGCCAGCAGCTCCCGGGGGGGGATTAATCGGCAGTTCTTC.